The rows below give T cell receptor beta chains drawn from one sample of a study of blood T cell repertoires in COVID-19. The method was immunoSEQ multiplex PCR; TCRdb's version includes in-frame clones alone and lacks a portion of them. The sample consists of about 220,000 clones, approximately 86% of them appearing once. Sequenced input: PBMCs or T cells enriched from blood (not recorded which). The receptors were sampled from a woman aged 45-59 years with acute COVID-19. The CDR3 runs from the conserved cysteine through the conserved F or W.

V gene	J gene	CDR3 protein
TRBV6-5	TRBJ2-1	CASHRASGKYNEQFF
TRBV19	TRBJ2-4	CASSIDGLAGVAKNIQYF
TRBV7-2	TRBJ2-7	CASSLRTGQNYEQYF
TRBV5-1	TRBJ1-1	CASSMTGYNTEAFF
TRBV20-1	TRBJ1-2	CRGGTTDGYTF
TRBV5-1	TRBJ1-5	CASSYGSNQPQHF
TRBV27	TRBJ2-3	CASRFGAGKVDTQYF
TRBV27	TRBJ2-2	CASSSLPGELFF
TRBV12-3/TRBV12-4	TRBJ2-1	CASSPSGVEQFF
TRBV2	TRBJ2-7	CARNEEGPTYEQYF
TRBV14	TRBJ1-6	CASSQDSSYNSPLHF
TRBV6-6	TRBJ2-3	CASRLRDTRTDTQYF
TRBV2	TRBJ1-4	CATRGGAATNEKLFF
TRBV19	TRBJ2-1	CASSKKRQGASGRAYNEQFF